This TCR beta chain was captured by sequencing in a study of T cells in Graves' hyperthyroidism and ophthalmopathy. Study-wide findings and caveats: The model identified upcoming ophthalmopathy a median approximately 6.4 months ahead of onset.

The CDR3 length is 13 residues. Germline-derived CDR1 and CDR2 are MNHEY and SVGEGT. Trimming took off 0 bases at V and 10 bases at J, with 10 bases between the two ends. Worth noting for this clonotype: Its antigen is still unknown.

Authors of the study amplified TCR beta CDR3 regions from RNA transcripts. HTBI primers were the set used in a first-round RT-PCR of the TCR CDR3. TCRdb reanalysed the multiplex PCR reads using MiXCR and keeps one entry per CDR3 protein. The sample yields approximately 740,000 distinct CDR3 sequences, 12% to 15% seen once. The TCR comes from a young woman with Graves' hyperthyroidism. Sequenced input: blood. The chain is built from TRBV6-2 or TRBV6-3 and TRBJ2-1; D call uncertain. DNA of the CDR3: TGTGCCAGCAGTTACTCGTGGGAAGCAGAGCAGTTCTTC. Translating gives CASSYSWEAEQFF.